These 22 T cell receptor beta chains originate from one sample sequenced in a study of cytomegalovirus exposure and HLA in healthy donors. 13 Jbeta primers and 60 Vbeta primers were used for the PCR. Method: immunoSEQ multiplex PCR; TCRdb's copy keeps in-frame clones and lacks some. The data show 75,000 to 90,000 clones, around 85% seen once. The sample was PBMCs. Every receptor here comes from a man between 35 and 55 years old in good health and CMV-seropositive.

This chain's CDR3 is CASSTGTDHQPQHF. CDR3 in DNA: TGTGCCAGCAGTACCGGGACAGATCATCAGCCCCAGCATTTT. This chain connects TRBV6-5 to TRBJ1-5; 7 bases are shared with TRBD1. Germline V lookup: CDR1 MNHEY, CDR2 SVGAGI. The CDR3 is 14 residues long. The ends lost 5 bases at V and 5 bases at J; junction bases unmatched: 6.

The chain couples TRBV10-3 to TRBJ2-2; 7 bases fit TRBD2. J was trimmed by 4 bases and V by 3 bases; bases with no gene match: 2. From germline, CDR1 is ENHRY and CDR2 SYGVKD. The CDR3 has 14 amino acids. CDR3 protein: CAISELASTGELFF. CDR3 sequence (DNA): TGTGCCATCAGTGAACTAGCGTCCACCGGGGAGCTGTTTTTT.

This sequence joins TRBV30 and TRBJ1-1, with D tentatively TRBD1 (6 bases). The V gene lost 3 bases and the J gene lost 0 bases, with 20 bases spanning the gap. CDR1 and CDR2 (germline): GTSNPN, SVGIG (reference sequence). CDR3 length: 17 amino acids. The CDR3 region has the DNA TGTGCCTGGAGCCCGGGACAAAGAGATGTTATGAACACTGAAGCTTTCTTT. The encoded protein is CAWSPGQRDVMNTEAFF.

The genes are TRBV28 and TRBJ2-1; D is possibly TRBD2 (5 bases). The CDR3 spans 15 residues. Germline V gene sequence: CDR1 MDHEN, CDR2 SYDVKM. Deletions cut 6 bases from V and 0 bases from J, with 12 bases between. CDR3 coding DNA: TGTGCCAGCAGCCTAGGAGGAAGCTCCTACAATGAGCAGTTCTTC. The encoded protein is CASSLGGSSYNEQFF.

The rearrangement uses TRBV21-1 and TRBJ2-1; the table's TRBD1 call for D was not verified on the DNA. TRBV21-1 is given as a pseudogene. The CDR3 sequence is 15 residues long. CDR3 amino acids: CASSFRTGVGNEQFF. DNA for the CDR3: TGTGCCAGCAGCTTCAGGACAGGGGTGGGAAATGAGCAGTTCTTC.

The V and J genes are TRBV6-6 and TRBJ1-4; D gene ambiguous. Per the germline V gene, CDR1 is MNHNY and CDR2 is SVGAGI (reference sequence). Between the trimmed V and J ends, which lost 4 bases and 12 bases, there was a span of 9 bases. The CDR3 spans 11 residues. The CDR3 nucleotides are TGTGCCAGCAGTTCTGGACTGGAACTGTTTTTT. It specifies CASSSGLELFF.

This clone was seen more than once but under ten times. This chain uses TRBV30 with TRBJ1-1, with unresolved D. This CDR3 contains 12 residues. Looked up from germline, CDR1 is GTSNPN and CDR2 is SVGIG (reference sequence). Trimming removed 3 bases from V and 2 bases from J, with 7 bases in between. CDR3 DNA sequence: TGTGCCTGGAGCTTTCTTAACACTGAAGCTTTCTTT. Residues: CAWSFLNTEAFF. Looking up the rest from reference TRBV30 and TRBJ1-1 gives the full variable domain: SQTIHQWPATLVQPVGSPLSLECTVEGTSNPNLYWYRQAAGRGLQLLFYSVGIGQISSEVPQNLSASRPQDRQFILSSKKLLLSDSGFYLCAWSFLNTEAFFGQGTRLTVV.

J is TRBJ2-2 and V is TRBV19; 8 bases are a match to TRBD1. The CDR3 length is 14 residues. J was trimmed by 6 bases and V by 6 bases; bases with no gene match: 6. Germline V lookup: CDR1 LNHDA, CDR2 SQIVND (reference sequence). Written as DNA, the CDR3 is TGTGCCAGTAGCTGGACAGGGTTTGCCGGGGAGCTGTTTTTT. Translating gives CASSWTGFAGELFF.

V and J are TRBV19 and TRBJ1-1; TRBD1 might be the D (6 bases). CDR1 and CDR2 (germline): LNHDA, SQIVND (reference sequence). Trimming pared 3 bases from V and 5 bases from J, leaving 13 bases between. This CDR3 region has 14 residues. CDR3 bases: TGTGCCAGTAGTATCGGGGGGCCGCGAACTGAAGCTTTCTTT. Protein sequence: CASSIGGPRTEAFF.

The chain combines TRBV12-5 with TRBJ2-4; TRBD2 aligns across 11 bases. With 1 base clipped from V and 0 bases from J, the junction kept 5 bases outside the gene matches. CDR1 and CDR2 (germline): LGHNT, FRNRAP. The CDR3 is made up of 18 amino acids. The CDR3 reads CASGLAVAGGPAKNIQYF. The CDR3 coding sequence is TGTGCTAGTGGTTTGGCCGTAGCGGGAGGGCCAGCCAAAAACATTCAGTACTTC.

About this clone itself: At one of its ends the junction is not consistent with the germline gene, which may arise from a read error. V is TRBV7-9 and J is TRBJ2-7; TRBD2 agrees at 12 bases. Germline CDR1 is SEHNR and CDR2 is FQNEAQ (reference sequence). This CDR3 comprises 16 residues. The CDR3 loop is CASSLGLAGGAHEQCF. CDR3 DNA sequence: TGTGCCAGCAGCTTAGGGCTAGCGGGAGGGGCCCACGAGCAGTGCTTC.

CDR3 DNA: TGTGCCAGCAGCCCCACGGGAGACTTAAACTATGGCTACACCTTC. Translating it yields CASSPTGDLNYGYTF. The rearrangement joins TRBV16 to TRBJ1-2; D gene ambiguous. The CDR3 consists of 15 residues. V lost 4 bases and J lost 2, with 14 bases in between. Germline loops: CDR1 KGHSY, CDR2 FQNENV.

The V and J genes are TRBV11-2 and TRBJ2-1, with 8 bases lining up with TRBD2. Germline V gene lookup returns CDR1 SGHAT and CDR2 FQNNGV. CDR3 length: 17 residues. V lost 5 bases, J lost 2 bases, and 11 bases stayed unmatched. Here the CDR3 DNA reads TGTGCCAGCAGCCAGGGAAGCGGGAGTGGCGCCTACAATGAGCAGTTCTTC. It encodes CASSQGSGSGAYNEQFF.

The J gene is TRBJ2-7, the V gene TRBV27, with 7 bases identical to TRBD2. Germline loops: CDR1 MNHEY, CDR2 SMNVEV (reference sequence). The CDR3 loop spans 15 amino acids. Trimming cost V 6 bases and J 5 bases; bases outside gene matches: 13. The CDR3 here is CASSPGRRSSNEQYF. As DNA, the CDR3 is TGTGCCAGCAGCCCCGGGAGGAGGAGTTCCAACGAGCAGTACTTC.

The gene calls are TRBV9 and TRBJ2-1, with a weak D call TRBD1 (6 bases). The CDR3 extends over 17 amino acids. V lost 0 bases and J lost 5, with 18 bases in between. Germline V gene data show CDR1 as SGDLS and CDR2 as YYNGEE. The CDR3 region is CASSVGVGGTKNNEQFF. The CDR3 nucleotides are TGTGCCAGCAGCGTAGGCGTCGGTGGGACAAAGAACAATGAGCAGTTCTTC. The variable domain in full, with the rest retrieved from reference TRBV9 and TRBJ2-1, is DSGVTQTPKHLITATGQRVTLRCSPRSGDLSVYWYQQSLDQGLQFLIQYYNGEERAKGNILERFSAQQFPDLHSELNLSSLELGDSALYFCASSVGVGGTKNNEQFFGPGTRLTVL.

This clone was observed a single time. The chain recombines TRBV28 with TRBJ2-5; TRBD2 matches at 10 bases. Germline CDR1 MDHEN, CDR2 SYDVKM. Trimming removed 6 bases from V and 5 bases from J; junction bases left unmatched: 6. The CDR3 contains 14 residues. The DNA of the CDR3 is TGTGCCAGCAGCCGAAGCGGGAGGGCTGAGACCCAGTACTTC. Translation gives CASSRSGRAETQYF.

Turning to this clone: The sample carries other DNA sequences with the same CDR3. CDR3 sequence: CASSPRQKETQYF. CDR3 nucleotide sequence: TGTGCCAGCTCACCTCGACAGAAAGAGACCCAGTACTTC. The genes are TRBV18 and TRBJ2-5; D possibly corresponds to TRBD1 (5 bases). CDR3 length: 13 residues. V lost 3 bases, J lost 3 bases, and 8 bases lay in between. Germline V CDR1 and CDR2: KGHSH, LQKENI.

This chain connects TRBV5-1 to TRBJ2-1; a possible D gene is TRBD1 (6 bases). The CDR3 is made up of 15 amino acids. Trimming pared 3 bases from V and 4 bases from J, leaving 14 bases between. Germline V lookup: CDR1 SGHRS, CDR2 YFSETQ. The CDR3 DNA follows: TGCGCCAGCAGCTACCCCGGGACAACATACAATGAGCAGTTCTTC. Protein product: CASSYPGTTYNEQFF.

V is TRBV19 and J is TRBJ1-2; D unresolved. This CDR3 comprises 14 residues. The V and J ends lost 5 bases and 6 bases respectively, with 16 bases between them. Germline CDR1 is LNHDA and CDR2 is SQIVND (reference sequence). The CDR3 is CASSRSLRRDGYTF. The CDR3 coding sequence is TGTGCCAGTAGTCGGAGTTTGAGGAGGGATGGCTACACCTTC.

V and J are TRBV6-5 and TRBJ1-2, with D possibly being TRBD1 (5 bases). With 2 bases removed from V and 4 bases from J, the gap between germline ends came to 8 bases. There are 13 residues in the CDR3. Germline V lookup: CDR1 MNHEY, CDR2 SVGAGI. As DNA, the CDR3 is TGTGCCAGCAGTTACGGGGGGACCTATGGCTACACCTTC. Its protein product is CASSYGGTYGYTF.

This chain joins TRBV11-2 and TRBJ1-1; D is undetermined. V lost 2 bases and J lost 1, with 8 bases in between. The germline V gene has CDR1 SGHAT and CDR2 FQNNGV. This CDR3 comprises 14 residues. CDR3 sequence: CASSLQRQNTEAFF. CDR3 in DNA: TGTGCCAGCAGCTTACAGCGCCAGAACACTGAAGCTTTCTTT.

The rearrangement links TRBV18 to TRBJ2-5, with 7 bases lining up with TRBD2. Trimming removed 0 bases from V and 5 bases from J; junction bases left unmatched: 6. The CDR3 is 15 residues long. Germline lookup yields CDR1 KGHSH and CDR2 LQKENI. The CDR3 loop is CASSPPWGSGETQYF. For the CDR3, the DNA is TGTGCCAGCTCACCACCGTGGGGTAGCGGGGAGACCCAGTACTTC.